This TCR beta chain was sequenced for a study of blood T cell repertoires in COVID-19. For the study at large: Some COVID-19 samples were acute and others convalescent; all came from the United States, Italy and Spain. PBMCs, B-cell-depleted T cells, or T cells were the source of the cDNA or gDNA that made up the material.

Per the germline V gene, CDR1 is SGHDT and CDR2 is YYEEEE. The CDR3 contains 15 residues. Between the trimmed V and J ends, which lost 2 bases and 5 bases, there was a span of 16 bases. In the original workflow: Nucleated cell counts were estimated from reference gene primer amplification. Sequenced by immunoSEQ multiplex PCR; TCRdb stores in-frame clones only, minus some. V, J and clone size derive from that table, while D and trimming were established from the DNA sequence. Here the sample spans more than 65,000 clones, about 70% being singletons. This clone appeared a single time. V and J are TRBV5-6 and TRBJ2-5; a possible D gene is TRBD2 (6 bases). The sequence was collected from a woman older than 75 with active or convalescent COVID-19. Sequenced input: peripheral blood. The CDR3 protein is CASSFGGEGQETQYF. CDR3 nucleotide sequence: TGTGCCAGCAGCTTCGGGGGTGAGGGGCAGGAGACCCAGTACTTC.